The entry that follows covers one T cell receptor (beta chain) sequence. No cognate antigen has been identified for it. No per-base quality is available; no much larger clone lies one base away. The immunoSEQ Assay, a bias-controlled multiplex PCR, was used to amplify TCRbeta CDR3 regions from genomic DNA. The source study handled its data this way. Nucleated cell counts per sample were estimated from amplification of reference gene primers within the assay. To quantify the absolute abundance of each unique TCRbeta CDR3 rearrangement, sequence reads were collapsed and filtered. For each sample, productive Simpson clonality was calculated as the square root of Simpson's diversity index across productive rearrangements. Here the immuneACCESS table is served through TCRdb, limited to in-frame sequences with V and J called. Missing clones are a known gap in these copies; in checked studies unresolved V genes cover under half, and the rest lacks a known reason. The DNA gave D and trimming, while V, J and clone size come from that table. The sample yields over 55,000 clones; about 82% were counted once. Of the sample, approximately 25% is held by the ten largest clones.

CDR1 is given as MNHEY and CDR2 as SVGAGI, both from the germline V gene. Measured from the cysteine to the phenylalanine, the CDR3 is 15 residues long. The entry retains the CDR3 DNA only, 45 bases that are in frame from base 1. V and J lose 5 bases and 3 bases, and a span of 16 bases separates them. This specimen comes from a study of blood T cell repertoires in COVID-19 (dated by TCRdb to the early 2020s). A note on the overall study: The collaborator samples originated in the United States, Italy and Spain and spanned the acute and convalescent phases of COVID-19. The prospective study material was composed of cDNA or gDNA derived from T cells, B-cell-depleted T cells, or PBMCs. Subjects who had been exposed to COVID-19, were actively infected with it, or had recovered from it provided the deeply sampled blood TCRbeta repertoires that made up the dataset. A freely available public database, intended as a resource for researchers studying the immune response to SARS-CoV-2, is where the repertoires were released. Samples came from the ongoing ImmuneRACE study (first 160 participants) plus 1,254 subjects from 6 global collaborators. The sample metadata nearly always contained a de-identified subject ID, COVID-19 status, age in years and sex. HLA class I and class II types, where available, came from metadata supplied by the sample provider rather than from assay-based typing. Paper-wide results and their limitations: Clinical and demographic metadata were provided uncurated, with the amount varying by source and participant.

The collaborating institutions used their own protocols to collect whole blood in K2EDTA tubes. For TCRbeta analysis, collaborators shipped samples in one of three forms: frozen whole blood, isolated PBMCs, or DNA extracted from either of those sample types. The specimen was peripheral blood. The receptor comes from a man aged 50 to 60 with acute or convalescent COVID-19. The chain is made from TRBV6-5 and TRBJ2-5, and perhaps TRBD2 as D gene, on 7 matching bases. CDR3 sequence: CASSPRGAGEETQYF. The sequence in DNA is TGTGCCAGCAGTCCCCGGGGGGCCGGAGAAGAGACCCAGTACTTC.